Shown below are 25 T cell receptor beta chains from a single sample sequenced in a study of blood T cell repertoires in COVID-19. Here immunoSEQ multiplex PCR was the method, and the copy in TCRdb shows in-frame clones only, minus some. The sample includes some 120,000 clones, 55% to 75% of them seen just once. Material: peripheral blood. These receptors all come from a human donor with acute or convalescent COVID-19. The donor label of this sample is uncertain.

The V gene is TRBV9, the J gene TRBJ2-3; D is perhaps TRBD2 (5 bases). CDR1 and CDR2 from the germline V gene are SGDLS and YYNGEE. The CDR3 runs 11 residues. V lost 5 bases and J lost 6, with 7 bases in between. CDR3 sequence (DNA): TGTGCCAGCAGGTCGGGGGATACGCAGTATTTT. This codes for CASRSGDTQYF.

This clone was seen more than once but under ten times. This chain links TRBV3-1 (or the pseudogene TRBV3-2) with TRBJ2-1; a possible D gene is TRBD1 (7 bases). With 0 bases removed from V and 10 bases from J, the gap between germline ends came to 16 bases. CDR3 length equals 15 residues. Germline CDR1 is LGHDT and CDR2 is YNNKEL (reference sequence). The CDR3 region has the DNA TGTGCCAGCAGCCAAGAATCACTAGCAGGGGGGGAGCAGTTCTTC. The encoded protein is CASSQESLAGGEQFF.

This clone was picked up a small number of times. The chain couples TRBV6-5 to TRBJ1-2; D is undetermined. The germline V gene has CDR1 MNHEY and CDR2 SVGAGI. CDR3 length: 15 residues. With 6 bases removed from V and 4 bases from J, the gap between germline ends came to 18 bases. The CDR3 loop is CASREIVRASYGYTF. For the CDR3, the DNA is TGTGCCAGCAGGGAGATAGTGCGGGCCTCCTATGGCTACACCTTC.

The gene calls are TRBV7-7 and TRBJ2-7; 7 nucleotides agree with TRBD1. This CDR3 has 16 amino acids. J was trimmed by 4 bases and V by 0 bases; bases with no gene match: 9. CDR1 SSHAT and CDR2 FNYEAQ come from the germline V gene (reference sequence). The CDR3, as DNA: TGTGCCAGCAGCTTAGCCCTCCCGGGACAGCCGTACGAGCAGTACTTC. Translated: CASSLALPGQPYEQYF.

The chain recombines TRBV21-1 with TRBJ1-2; TRBD1, the table's D call, lacks a check against the DNA. TRBV21-1 is a pseudogene segment. This CDR3 is 16 amino acids long. The CDR3 here is CASSLWTGKLHYGYTF. DNA of the CDR3: TGTGCCAGCAGCCTCTGGACAGGGAAACTGCACTATGGCTACACCTTC.

This clone was detected many times. The CDR3 DNA reads as TGTGCCAGCAGCTTGACCGGGGTCCTTACGCAGTATTTT. This sequence encodes CASSLTGVLTQYF. The chain couples TRBV5-8 to TRBJ2-3, with a tentative D call TRBD2 (5 bases). The V gene lost 1 base and the J gene lost 8 bases, with 11 bases spanning the gap. Germline V gene lookup returns CDR1 SGHTS and CDR2 YDEGEE. The CDR3 is 13 residues long.

The chain uses TRBV10-3 and TRBJ1-6; possibly TRBD1 for D (6 bases). CDR1 is ENHRY, CDR2 SYGVKD, per germline. This CDR3 comprises 16 residues. Trimming removed 3 bases from V and 9 bases from J, with 18 bases in between. CDR3 DNA: TGTGCCATCAGTGATGTCAGGGGCGCGTTGGTTTCACCCCTCCACTTT. As protein: CAISDVRGALVSPLHF.

This chain connects TRBV7-9 to TRBJ1-2; possible D gene TRBD1, 6 bases. The V and J ends lost 7 bases and 1 base respectively, with 16 bases between them. This CDR3 is 15 amino acids long. Germline CDR1 reads SEHNR; CDR2 reads FQNEAQ (reference sequence). This chain's CDR3 is CASTPEGGNNYGYTF. In DNA, the CDR3 is TGTGCCAGCACCCCTGAGGGGGGGAATAACTATGGCTACACCTTC.

This chain uses TRBV7-6 with TRBJ2-7; 7 bases fit TRBD2. V trimming: 4 bases; J trimming: 2 bases; junction bases outside the gene matches: 8. This CDR3 has 15 residues. The germline V gene has CDR1 SGHVS and CDR2 FNYEAQ. CDR3 residues: CASSSTGSGPYEQYF. CDR3 coding DNA: TGTGCCAGCAGCTCCACCGGTAGCGGGCCCTACGAGCAGTACTTC.

V is TRBV5-1 and J is TRBJ2-2; the D gene is possibly TRBD1 (5 bases). The germline CDR1 and CDR2 sequences are SGHRS and YFSETQ. Trimming removed 0 bases at V and 7 bases at J, with 13 bases between. The CDR3 is made up of 15 amino acids. CDR3 bases: TGCGCCAGCAGCTTGGCACAGGTTATCTACGGGGAGCTGTTTTTT. It specifies CASSLAQVIYGELFF.

The gene calls are TRBV28 and TRBJ1-2; D gene uncertain. Trimming removed 10 bases from V and 8 bases from J, with 8 bases in between. Per the germline V gene, CDR1 is MDHEN and CDR2 is SYDVKM. This CDR3 is built from 9 residues. The CDR3 loop is CATNRGYTF. CDR3 sequence (DNA): TGTGCCACTAATCGGGGCTACACCTTC.

This sequence joins TRBV7-2 and TRBJ2-3; 9 bases map to TRBD2. Germline CDR1 SGHTA, CDR2 FQGNSA. Losses at the gene ends were 1 base for V and 2 bases for J; bases not matched to a gene: 1. This CDR3 has 15 amino acids. The CDR3 nucleotides are TGTGCCAGCAGCTTAGGACTAGCGGCCACAGATACGCAGTATTTT. Translation gives CASSLGLAATDTQYF.

V gene TRBV14 combines with J gene TRBJ2-1, with a tentative D call TRBD2 (5 bases). With 4 bases removed from V and 9 bases from J, the gap between germline ends came to 25 bases. From germline, CDR1 is SGHDN and CDR2 FVKESK. The CDR3 totals 17 residues. CDR3 residues: CASSLQLTPGKEGEQFF. The CDR3 DNA reads TGTGCCAGCAGCCTCCAATTGACACCGGGGAAAGAGGGTGAGCAGTTCTTC.

V and J are TRBV28 and TRBJ2-3; tentatively, D is TRBD2 (7 bases). The CDR3 has 14 amino acids. Germline CDR1 reads MDHEN; CDR2 reads SYDVKM. The germline V and J ends were trimmed by 7 bases and 2 bases, with 13 bases remaining between them. CDR3 DNA: TGTGCCAGCATTCCCGGGGGGCTCACAGATACGCAGTATTTT. Protein product: CASIPGGLTDTQYF.

This clone was counted at least ten times. The chain has TRBV24-1 and TRBJ2-2, with 8 positions matching TRBD1. Unmatched junction bases numbered 5, after V lost 2 bases and J lost 7 bases. CDR1 is KGHDR and CDR2 is SFDVKD in the germline V gene. The CDR3 covers 15 residues. The CDR3 region is CATSDSRGRIGELFF. The CDR3 nucleotides are TGTGCCACCAGTGATTCCAGGGGGCGGATCGGGGAGCTGTTTTTT.

This rearrangement joins TRBV28 to TRBJ2-7; perhaps TRBD2 as D (7 bases). This CDR3 spans 14 amino acids. Between the trimmed V and J ends, which lost 6 bases and 0 bases, there was a span of 12 bases. Germline CDR1 is MDHEN and CDR2 is SYDVKM. The CDR3 DNA sequence: TGTGCCAGCAGGTGGGGGGGCACCTCCTACGAGCAGTACTTC. The encoded protein is CASRWGGTSYEQYF.

The V and J genes are TRBV5-6 and TRBJ2-2; D may be TRBD1 (5 bases). The CDR3 contains 18 residues. Germline loops: CDR1 SGHDT, CDR2 YYEEEE. With 4 bases removed from V and 4 bases from J, the gap between germline ends came to 23 bases. In DNA, the CDR3 is TGTGCCAGCAGCCAGATCCCCCCAGGGCCCCTAAGCACCGGGGAGCTGTTTTTT. It codes for CASSQIPPGPLSTGELFF.

This sequence joins TRBV5-1 and TRBJ1-1; 9 bases are a match to TRBD1. Germline lookup yields CDR1 SGHRS and CDR2 YFSETQ. J lost 6 bases, V lost 2 bases, and 2 bases had no gene match. This CDR3 is built from 13 residues. CDR3 loop: CASSFTGGPEAFF. CDR3 sequence (DNA): TGCGCCAGCAGCTTTACAGGGGGCCCTGAAGCTTTCTTT.

V is TRBV5-1 and J is TRBJ2-6; TRBD1 matches at 8 bases. CDR3 size: 20 residues. The germline CDR1 and CDR2 sequences are SGHRS and YFSETQ. V dropped 6 bases and J dropped 0; count of bases not matched to a gene: 17. The CDR3, as DNA: TGCGCCAGCACCTGGATCAAAATGGGACAGGCACACTCTGGGGCCAACGTCCTGACTTTC. Protein product: CASTWIKMGQAHSGANVLTF.

This rearrangement joins TRBV11-2 to TRBJ2-7, with D possibly matching TRBD1 (6 bases). This CDR3 contains 13 residues. Germline CDR1 and CDR2: SGHAT and FQNNGV. Deletions cut 3 bases from V and 6 bases from J, with 12 bases between. The chain's CDR3 is CASSFGQPSEQYF. The CDR3 bases are TGTGCCAGCAGCTTTGGACAGCCGTCCGAGCAGTACTTC.

The rearrangement links TRBV4-1 to TRBJ1-1, with TRBD1 matching over 9 bases. This CDR3 contains 14 residues. CDR1 MGHRA and CDR2 YSYEKL come from the germline V gene. V lost 5 bases and J lost 6; bases outside the gene matches: 7. This CDR3 is CASSKGDREAEAFF. The CDR3 coding sequence is TGCGCCAGCAGCAAAGGGGACAGGGAGGCTGAAGCTTTCTTT.

Many counts were recorded for this clone. The rearrangement links TRBV7-9 to TRBJ2-3; TRBD2 matches at 8 bases. Unmatched junction bases numbered 8, after V lost 3 bases and J lost 0 bases. The length of the CDR3 is 17 residues. The germline V gene encodes CDR1 SEHNR and CDR2 FQNEAQ (reference sequence). The CDR3 DNA reads TGTGCCAGCAGCTTGGGGCGGACGGGGGGGAGCACAGATACGCAGTATTTT. Translating gives CASSLGRTGGSTDTQYF.

The gene calls are TRBV5-1 and TRBJ2-7, with TRBD2 as a possible D gene (6 bases). V lost 4 bases and J lost 7, with 15 bases in between. Germline CDR1 and CDR2: SGHRS and YFSETQ. The CDR3 runs 13 residues. The CDR3 DNA reads as TGCGCCAGCAGCCCCGACGGGGGAGGAGAGCAGTACGTC. Translated: CASSPDGGGEQYV.

The rearrangement links TRBV24-1 to TRBJ1-4; 10 nucleotides match TRBD1. Trimming cost V 3 bases and J 8 bases; bases outside gene matches: 5. Germline V CDR1 and CDR2: KGHDR, SFDVKD. There are 15 residues in the CDR3. The CDR3 here is CATSDPGQGNEKLFF. The CDR3, as DNA: TGTGCCACCAGTGATCCGGGACAGGGGAACGAAAAACTGTTTTTT.

The CDR3 DNA follows: TGTGCCAGCAGTCCCCATACCGGGGGGGCGTCTACGCAGTATTTT. As protein: CASSPHTGGASTQYF. This chain joins TRBV28 and TRBJ2-3; 8 bases line up with TRBD2. The CDR3 spans 15 residues. The V gene's germline CDR1 is MDHEN and CDR2 SYDVKM. V lost 5 bases to trimming and J lost 8 bases; unmatched junction nucleotides: 12.